The rows below give T cell receptor beta chains drawn from one sample of a study of control samples from healthy donors and cancer patients. Libraries were prepared by immunoSEQ multiplex PCR; TCRdb keeps only in-frame clonotypes and omits some of them. The table lists 200,000 or so clones, around 90% of them singletons. Sequencing used blood. The receptors originated from a man aged 25-40 years in good health. The CDR3 runs from the conserved cysteine through the conserved F or W. Fields, in order: D gene, J gene, V gene, clone size, CDR3 DNA, CDR3 protein. A D gene is named only where the DNA matches it firmly. Clone size is given for some rows only: seen once, a few or many times, or a class if the clone is expanded.

D: .; J: TRBJ1-3; V: TRBV6-5; size: .; DNA: TGTGCCAGCAGGACCACAGGGATTTCTGGAAACACCATATATTTT; CDR3: CASRTTGISGNTIYF
D: .; J: TRBJ2-7; V: TRBV9; size: .; DNA: TGTGCCAGCAGCCCCCTGGAGCTAGGCCTCTCCTACGAGCAGTACTTC; CDR3: CASSPLELGLSYEQYF
D: TRBD2; J: TRBJ2-1; V: TRBV15; size: .; DNA: TGTGCCACCACCCGGACTAGCGGGGGGTACAATGAGCAGTTCTTC; CDR3: CATTRTSGGYNEQFF
D: TRBD1; J: TRBJ1-1; V: TRBV6-5; size: .; DNA: TGTGCCAGCAGGGACAGGGGGCCGGTGAACACTGAAGCTTTCTTT; CDR3: CASRDRGPVNTEAFF
D: TRBD1; J: TRBJ1-3; V: TRBV6-6; size: few; DNA: TGTGCCAGCAGTACGACAGGGGTTTCTGGAAACACCATATATTTT; CDR3: CASSTTGVSGNTIYF
D: .; J: TRBJ2-6; V: TRBV9; size: .; DNA: TGTGCCAGCAGCGTAGCCGGGACTCTTAACCCTGGGGCCAACGTCCTGACTTTC; CDR3: CASSVAGTLNPGANVLTF
D: .; J: TRBJ1-4; V: TRBV20-1; size: .; DNA: TGCAGTGCCGGCCGGGAAAAACTGTTTTTT; CDR3: CSAGREKLFF
D: .; J: TRBJ1-1; V: TRBV2; size: .; DNA: TGTGCCAGCATAGGACAGTTTGTGAACACTGAAGCTTTCTTT; CDR3: CASIGQFVNTEAFF
D: .; J: TRBJ1-3; V: TRBV7-8; size: .; DNA: TGTGCCAGCAGCCCCAGGGTTACTGGAAACACCATATATTTT; CDR3: CASSPRVTGNTIYF
D: TRBD1; J: TRBJ2-1; V: TRBV24-1; size: .; DNA: TGTGCCACCAGGGACAGGGGGTACAATGAGCAGTTCTTC; CDR3: CATRDRGYNEQFF
D: .; J: TRBJ1-6; V: TRBV3-1/TRBV3-2; size: .; DNA: TGTGCCAGCAGCCAAGATGTGCTAGGGACATATAATTCACCCCTCCACTTT; CDR3: CASSQDVLGTYNSPLHF
D: .; J: TRBJ1-1; V: TRBV19; size: .; DNA: TGTGCCAGCAGCTACAGGAACACTGAAGCTTTCTTT; CDR3: CASSYRNTEAFF
D: .; J: TRBJ2-3; V: TRBV24-1; size: .; DNA: TGTGCCACCCAGGACTCTCCTTCCCTCGGGGTCACGCAGTATTTT; CDR3: CATQDSPSLGVTQYF
D: .; J: TRBJ2-1; V: TRBV24-1; size: .; DNA: TGTGCCACCAGTGATTCCCGGGCCTCGAGCTCCTACAATGAGCAGTTCTTC; CDR3: CATSDSRASSSYNEQFF
D: .; J: TRBJ1-2; V: TRBV6-5; size: .; DNA: TGTGCCAGCAGGCTCACCGGTAACTATGGCTACACCTTC; CDR3: CASRLTGNYGYTF
D: .; J: TRBJ1-2; V: TRBV7-9; size: .; DNA: TGTGCCAGCAGCTCAAGGGCCGGGGGCGAGCTCTATGGCTACACCTTC; CDR3: CASSSRAGGELYGYTF
D: .; J: TRBJ1-1; V: TRBV14; size: .; DNA: TGTGCCAGCAGCCAAGAGGGGCCCTCCCGAAAAGCTTTCTTT; CDR3: CASSQEGPSRKAFF
D: .; J: TRBJ1-6; V: TRBV19; size: .; DNA: TGTGCCAGTAGTATTAGGGGAGTGGAATCACCCCTCCACTTT; CDR3: CASSIRGVESPLHF
D: TRBD1; J: TRBJ2-7; V: TRBV27; size: .; DNA: TGTGCCAGCAGCTACTCGGGACAGTCCTACGAGCAGTACTTC; CDR3: CASSYSGQSYEQYF
D: TRBD1; J: TRBJ2-1; V: TRBV5-1; size: once; DNA: TGCGCCAGCGACAGGGGGCAAAGTTACAATGAGCAGTTCTTC; CDR3: CASDRGQSYNEQFF
D: TRBD1; J: TRBJ1-2; V: TRBV6-5; size: .; DNA: TGTGCCAGCAGACCCTATGGGCACACAGGGGTCTACACCTTC; CDR3: CASRPYGHTGVYTF
D: TRBD1; J: TRBJ1-4; V: TRBV6-5; size: .; DNA: TGTGCCAGCAAATTTGTCGTACAGGGGAGGGAAAAACTGTTTTTT; CDR3: CASKFVVQGREKLFF
D: TRBD2; J: TRBJ2-1; V: TRBV19; size: .; DNA: TGTGCCAGTAGTTGGACTAGCGGGGTGAAGGAGCAGTTCTTC; CDR3: CASSWTSGVKEQFF
D: .; J: TRBJ1-3; V: TRBV2; size: .; DNA: TGTGCCAGCAGTGATCCGGGGGCCTCTGGAAACACCATATATTTT; CDR3: CASSDPGASGNTIYF
D: .; J: TRBJ2-7; V: TRBV6-5; size: once; DNA: TGTGCCAGCAGTAAACCGGACGGACTACTCTACGAGCAGTACTTC; CDR3: CASSKPDGLLYEQYF
D: .; J: TRBJ2-3; V: TRBV5-1; size: .; DNA: TGCGCCACCTCGGAAGAGCGAGCAGATACGCAGTATTTT; CDR3: CATSEERADTQYF
D: TRBD1; J: TRBJ1-2; V: TRBV7-9; size: .; DNA: TGTGCCAGCAGCGGACAGGGGGCGGATGGCTACACCTTC; CDR3: CASSGQGADGYTF
D: TRBD2; J: TRBJ2-1; V: TRBV3-1/TRBV3-2; size: .; DNA: TGTGCCAGCAGCCAAGTAGGCGTAAGGCTAGCGGACGACCACAATGAGCAGTTCTTC; CDR3: CASSQVGVRLADDHNEQFF
D: TRBD2; J: TRBJ2-1; V: TRBV3-1/TRBV3-2; size: .; DNA: TGTGCCAGCAGCACGGGGACTAGCGGGGGTTCTCTGAGGGATGAGCAGTTCTTC; CDR3: CASSTGTSGGSLRDEQFF
D: .; J: TRBJ1-2; V: TRBV20-1; size: .; DNA: TGCAGTGCTAGCCCGACAGAATCCTACACCTTC; CDR3: CSASPTESYTF
D: .; J: TRBJ1-2; V: TRBV6-1; size: .; DNA: TGTGCCAGCAGTGAACATCCAGGCTACACCTTC; CDR3: CASSEHPGYTF
D: TRBD1; J: TRBJ1-2; V: TRBV6-1; size: .; DNA: TGTGCCAGCAGTGAGCCAGGGGGCGCGAGCTATGGCTACACCTTC; CDR3: CASSEPGGASYGYTF
D: .; J: TRBJ2-2; V: TRBV4-1; size: .; DNA: TGCGCCAGCAGCCAAGTTCGAGCGGGCATGAACACCGGGGAGCTGTTTTTT; CDR3: CASSQVRAGMNTGELFF
D: .; J: TRBJ2-3; V: TRBV5-1; size: .; DNA: TGCGCCAGCAGTTTCGAGACAGATACGCAGTATTTT; CDR3: CASSFETDTQYF
D: TRBD1; J: TRBJ1-2; V: TRBV5-1; size: few; DNA: TGCGCCAGCAGCCCTCACAGGGGGCATAGCTATGGCTACACCTTC; CDR3: CASSPHRGHSYGYTF
D: .; J: TRBJ2-1; V: TRBV5-1; size: .; DNA: TGCGCCAGCAGCTTTGGAAGTGGCGATGAGCAGTTCTTC; CDR3: CASSFGSGDEQFF
D: .; J: TRBJ1-2; V: TRBV28; size: .; DNA: TGTGCCAGCACCCCCATCCAGGGAATGTATGGCTACACCTTC; CDR3: CASTPIQGMYGYTF
D: TRBD2; J: TRBJ2-3; V: TRBV4-2; size: .; DNA: TGTGCCAGCAGGCTGACTAGCGGGGGGGCAGATACGCAGTATTTT; CDR3: CASRLTSGGADTQYF
D: .; J: TRBJ1-2; V: TRBV6-5; size: few; DNA: TGTGCCAGCAGTTTCCATAATTCGAATGGCTACACCTTC; CDR3: CASSFHNSNGYTF
D: TRBD1; J: TRBJ2-7; V: TRBV10-3; size: once; DNA: TGTGCCATCACTCGGACAGGGAACGAGCAGTACTTC; CDR3: CAITRTGNEQYF
D: .; J: TRBJ2-7; V: TRBV27; size: .; DNA: TGTGCCAGCAGTTTAACCCAGCCGACCTACGAGCAGTACTTC; CDR3: CASSLTQPTYEQYF